A single sample is the source of the 8 T cell receptor beta chains below, sequenced in a study of blood T cell repertoires in COVID-19. Sequencing was performed with immunoSEQ multiplex PCR; in TCRdb, only in-frame clones are kept and a portion is missing. This table holds around 260,000 clones, roughly 84% found once. The source material was peripheral blood. Every receptor here comes from a human donor with COVID-19, enrolled during active disease. The donor label of this sample is uncertain.

This sequence joins TRBV27 and TRBJ1-2; 11 bases fit TRBD1. The CDR3 is made up of 16 amino acids. Germline assignment: CDR1 MNHEY and CDR2 SMNVEV (reference sequence). Trimming removed 0 bases from V and 2 bases from J; junction bases left unmatched: 2. The CDR3 sequence is CASSLSRTGGNYGYTF. In DNA form, the CDR3 reads TGTGCCAGCAGTTTATCCCGGACAGGGGGCAACTATGGCTACACCTTC.

V is TRBV12-3 or TRBV12-4 and J is TRBJ1-1; D call uncertain. V was pared by 7 bases and J by 1 base, with 10 bases between. The CDR3 is 13 amino acids. DNA of the CDR3: TGTGCCAGCACCCTATATGAGAACACTGAAGCTTTCTTT. It encodes CASTLYENTEAFF.

The chain carries TRBV9 and TRBJ1-4, with 9 positions matching TRBD1. CDR3 length: 16 amino acids. Germline-derived CDR1 and CDR2 are SGDLS and YYNGEE. V was clipped by 3 bases and J by 4 bases; unmatched bases: 7. CDR3 loop: CASSEITGGVNEKLFF. CDR3 bases: TGTGCCAGCAGCGAAATCACAGGGGGCGTTAATGAAAAACTGTTTTTT.

This rearrangement joins TRBV7-2 to TRBJ2-7, with D tentatively TRBD2 (5 bases). The CDR3 covers 14 residues. V lost 4 bases, J lost 0 bases, and 10 bases lay in between. Germline CDR1 is SGHTA and CDR2 is FQGNSA. The CDR3, as DNA: TGTGCCAGCAGCTCCGACGGGAACTCCTACGAGCAGTACTTC. Amino acid sequence: CASSSDGNSYEQYF.

V usage is TRBV18 and J usage is TRBJ2-1; the D is unclear. CDR3 size: 15 residues. CDR1 and CDR2 (germline): KGHSH, LQKENI. The V end was cut by 3 bases, the J end by 0 bases, with 9 bases between. The CDR3 DNA reads TGTGCCAGCTCACCGGCAACCAGCTCCTACAATGAGCAGTTCTTC. This gives the protein CASSPATSSYNEQFF.

The V and J genes are TRBV28 and TRBJ2-3, with 13 bases fitting TRBD2. The V gene end was trimmed by 8 bases and the J gene end by 5 bases; junction bases not matched to a gene: 19. Germline V lookup: CDR1 MDHEN, CDR2 SYDVKM. The CDR3 has 19 amino acids. CDR3 sequence: CASPPGGELAGGPGDTQYF. The CDR3, as DNA: TGTGCCAGCCCCCCCGGGGGGGAACTAGCGGGAGGGCCTGGAGATACGCAGTATTTT. The variable domain in full, completed from reference TRBV28 and TRBJ2-3, reads DVKVTQSSRYLVKRTGEKVFLECVQDMDHENMFWYRQDPGLGLRLIYFSYDVKMKEKGDIPEGYSVSREKKERFSLILESASTNQTSMYLCASPPGGELAGGPGDTQYFGPGTRLTVL.

The gene calls are TRBV9 and TRBJ1-2, with TRBD1 matching 8 bases. The CDR3 has 17 residues. The germline V gene encodes CDR1 SGDLS and CDR2 YYNGEE. V shed 3 bases and J 4 bases; nucleotides not matched to a gene: 14. CDR3: CASSGNRQGSTLYGYTF. The DNA of the CDR3 is TGTGCCAGCAGCGGAAACCGACAGGGGTCAACCCTCTATGGCTACACCTTC. Based on the CDR3 plus reference TRBV9 and TRBJ1-2, the full variable domain is DSGVTQTPKHLITATGQRVTLRCSPRSGDLSVYWYQQSLDQGLQFLIQYYNGEERAKGNILERFSAQQFPDLHSELNLSSLELGDSALYFCASSGNRQGSTLYGYTFGSGTRLTVV.

The rearrangement uses TRBV28 and TRBJ2-7; 12 positions match TRBD1. CDR1 is MDHEN and CDR2 is SYDVKM in the germline V gene. V trimming: 8 bases; J trimming: 7 bases; junction bases outside the gene matches: 9. This CDR3 region has 14 residues. This CDR3 is CASSPGQGAREQYF. The CDR3 bases are TGTGCCAGCTCGCCGGGACAGGGGGCTCGGGAGCAGTACTTC. The full variable domain, its missing parts supplied by reference TRBV28 and TRBJ2-7, is DVKVTQSSRYLVKRTGEKVFLECVQDMDHENMFWYRQDPGLGLRLIYFSYDVKMKEKGDIPEGYSVSREKKERFSLILESASTNQTSMYLCASSPGQGAREQYFGPGTRLTVT.